This record looks at one T cell receptor beta chain sequence and its context. These data come from a study of blood T cell repertoires in COVID-19. Seattle-derived patients entered the study during active infection and were followed longitudinally. The CDR3 is 10 amino acids. Trimming left V 6 bases short and J 11 bases short, with 10 bases between. Sequencing was performed with immunoSEQ multiplex PCR; in TCRdb, only in-frame clones are kept and a portion is missing. The sample carries fewer than 250,000 clones, around 90% recorded once. Sequences were obtained from peripheral blood. The sequence derives from a man aged 30 to 39 with COVID-19, enrolled during active disease. The J gene is TRBJ1-1, the V gene TRBV12-3 or TRBV12-4; the D gene is possibly TRBD1 (5 bases). This chain's CDR3 is CASRDSPAFF. CDR3 sequence (DNA): TGTGCCAGCAGAGACAGCCCGGCTTTCTTT.